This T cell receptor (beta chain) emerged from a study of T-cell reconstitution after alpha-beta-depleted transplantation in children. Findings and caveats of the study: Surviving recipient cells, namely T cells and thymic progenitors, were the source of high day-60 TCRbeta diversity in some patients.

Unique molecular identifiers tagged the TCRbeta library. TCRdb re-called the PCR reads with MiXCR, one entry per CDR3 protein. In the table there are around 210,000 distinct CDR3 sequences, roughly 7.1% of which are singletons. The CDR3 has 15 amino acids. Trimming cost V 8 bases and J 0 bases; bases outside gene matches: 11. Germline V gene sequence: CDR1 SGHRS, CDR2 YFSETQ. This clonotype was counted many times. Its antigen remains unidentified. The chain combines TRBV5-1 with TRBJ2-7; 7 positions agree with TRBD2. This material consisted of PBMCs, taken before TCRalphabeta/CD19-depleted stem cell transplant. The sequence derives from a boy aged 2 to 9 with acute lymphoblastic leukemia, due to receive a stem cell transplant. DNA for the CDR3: TGCGCCAGTGCTCGGTGGGGGGGTACCTCCTACGAGCAGTACTTC. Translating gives CASARWGGTSYEQYF.